These 2 T cell receptor beta chains were all obtained from the same sample, sequenced in a study of cytomegalovirus exposure and HLA in healthy donors. The PCR made use of 60 Vbeta and 13 Jbeta primers. Measured with immunoSEQ multiplex PCR; TCRdb has only the in-frame clones, and not every one. This sample has 150,000 to 200,000 clones, with 60% to 80% found just once. Specimen: PBMCs. Source of these receptors: a man between 35 and 55 years old in good health and CMV-seropositive.

Concerning this clone: Sequence at one end of the junction differs from germline and may be a read error. The chain has TRBV28 and TRBJ1-3; the D gene is possibly TRBD1 (5 bases). The CDR3 extends over 14 amino acids. Germline CDR1 and CDR2: MDHEN and SYDVKM. The CDR3 sequence: CAGSFGAAGNTIYF. In nucleotides, the CDR3 is TGTGCCGGCAGTTTTGGGGCAGCGGGAAACACCATATATTTT.

On this clone: Other DNA sequences in the sample encode the same CDR3. V and J are TRBV29-1 and TRBJ2-7, with 12 bases aligning to TRBD1. V dropped 6 bases and J dropped 1; count of bases not matched to a gene: 1. CDR3 length equals 13 residues. Germline V CDR1 and CDR2: SQVTM, ANQGSEA. The CDR3 protein is CSVGQGASYEQYF. Written as DNA, the CDR3 is TGCAGCGTGGGACAGGGGGCTTCCTACGAGCAGTACTTC.